These T cell receptor beta chains were read from a single sample in a study of cytomegalovirus exposure and HLA in healthy donors. Some clones are missing from TCRdb's copy, which holds only in-frame ones; the method was immunoSEQ multiplex PCR. The table has 90,000 to 95,000 clones, 78% seen once. Specimen: PBMCs. These receptors were obtained from a male donor in good health and CMV-seropositive. CDR3s include the opening cysteine and the closing phenylalanine or tryptophan. Fields, in order: V gene, D gene, clone size, J gene, CDR3 DNA, CDR3 protein. The D gene is left open where the match is weak. Expanded clones are given a class, and other clones once, few, many or no size at all.

v_gene: TRBV28
d_gene: -
abundance: -
j_gene: TRBJ2-7
CDR3nt: TGTGCCAGCAGTTTATCCCTGGAGCAGTACTTC
CDR3aa: CASSLSLEQYF

v_gene: TRBV19
d_gene: TRBD2
abundance: few
j_gene: TRBJ2-1
CDR3nt: TGTGCCAGTACTCTAGCGGGGTACAATGAGCAGTTCTTC
CDR3aa: CASTLAGYNEQFF

v_gene: TRBV4-1
d_gene: -
abundance: -
j_gene: TRBJ2-7
CDR3nt: TGCGCCAGCAGCGCTACCCAGGGAATCTACGAGCAGTACTTC
CDR3aa: CASSATQGIYEQYF

v_gene: TRBV4-1
d_gene: TRBD2
abundance: once
j_gene: TRBJ2-7
CDR3nt: TGCGCCAGCAGCCAAGGGAGCGGGAGGGCCTACGAGCAGTACTTC
CDR3aa: CASSQGSGRAYEQYF

v_gene: TRBV14
d_gene: TRBD1
abundance: -
j_gene: TRBJ1-1
CDR3nt: TGTGCCAGCAGCCAATTGACAGGGTACGAAGCTTTCTTT
CDR3aa: CASSQLTGYEAFF

v_gene: TRBV9
d_gene: TRBD1
abundance: -
j_gene: TRBJ2-2
CDR3nt: TGTGCCAGCAGCATTCGGACAGGGGACGGGGAGCTGTTTTTT
CDR3aa: CASSIRTGDGELFF

v_gene: TRBV7-2
d_gene: -
abundance: -
j_gene: TRBJ2-2
CDR3nt: TGTGCCAGCAGCTTAGGGGCTAGCGCCACCACTAGGACCGGGGAGCTGTTTTTT
CDR3aa: CASSLGASATTRTGELFF

v_gene: TRBV7-8
d_gene: TRBD2
abundance: -
j_gene: TRBJ2-1
CDR3nt: TGTGCCAGCAGCTCGTTGGTAGCGGGAGGCCATGAGCAGTTCTTC
CDR3aa: CASSSLVAGGHEQFF

v_gene: TRBV19
d_gene: -
abundance: -
j_gene: TRBJ1-5
CDR3nt: TGTGCCAGTAGGGCAGGCCTCAATCAGCCCCAGCATTTT
CDR3aa: CASRAGLNQPQHF

v_gene: TRBV28
d_gene: TRBD2
abundance: -
j_gene: TRBJ2-3
CDR3nt: TGTGCCAGCAGTTTCCTCTTGCGGGGGAACACAGATACGCAGTATTTT
CDR3aa: CASSFLLRGNTDTQYF

v_gene: TRBV6-5
d_gene: TRBD1
abundance: -
j_gene: TRBJ2-5
CDR3nt: TGTGCCAGCAGCCGAGGGGGCAGGGGCGGGGAGACCCAGTACTTC
CDR3aa: CASSRGGRGGETQYF

v_gene: TRBV2
d_gene: -
abundance: -
j_gene: TRBJ2-1
CDR3nt: TGTGCCAGCAGTGAACAGGGTCCCTACAATGAGCAGTTCTTC
CDR3aa: CASSEQGPYNEQFF

v_gene: TRBV5-1
d_gene: TRBD1
abundance: -
j_gene: TRBJ2-5
CDR3nt: TGCGCCAGCAGCATAGGGGACAGGGGCATCCAAGAGACCCAGTACTTC
CDR3aa: CASSIGDRGIQETQYF

v_gene: TRBV6-6
d_gene: -
abundance: -
j_gene: TRBJ2-3
CDR3nt: TGTGCCAGCAGTTACTCGACCAGGGGCGCAGATACGCAGTATTTT
CDR3aa: CASSYSTRGADTQYF

v_gene: TRBV18
d_gene: TRBD1
abundance: -
j_gene: TRBJ2-6
CDR3nt: TGTGCCAGCTCATCCGACCTGGGAAGGACAGGGGGGCTCTCTGGGGCCAACGTCCTGACTTTC
CDR3aa: CASSSDLGRTGGLSGANVLTF

v_gene: TRBV7-7
d_gene: -
abundance: few
j_gene: TRBJ2-5
CDR3nt: TGTGCCAGCAGCCCCGGCCGGAGGGAAGAGACCCAGTACTTC
CDR3aa: CASSPGRREETQYF

v_gene: TRBV21-1
d_gene: -
abundance: -
j_gene: TRBJ2-2
CDR3nt: TGTGCCAGCAGGGGACAGAACACCGGGGAGCTGTTTTTT
CDR3aa: CASRGQNTGELFF

v_gene: TRBV28
d_gene: TRBD2
abundance: few
j_gene: TRBJ2-4
CDR3nt: TGTGCCAGCAGCCCAATGTCCGGGACTAGCGGGGGGGCGACCAAAAACATTCAGTACTTC
CDR3aa: CASSPMSGTSGGATKNIQYF

v_gene: TRBV7-6
d_gene: -
abundance: -
j_gene: TRBJ2-7
CDR3nt: TGTGCCAGCAGCTCCGACTTGGGGGGCGAGCAGTACTTC
CDR3aa: CASSSDLGGEQYF

v_gene: TRBV29-1
d_gene: -
abundance: -
j_gene: TRBJ2-4
CDR3nt: TGCAGCGCCATACAGGGATCCCTAGCCAAAAACATTCAGTACTTC
CDR3aa: CSAIQGSLAKNIQYF

v_gene: TRBV28
d_gene: TRBD1
abundance: few
j_gene: TRBJ1-1
CDR3nt: TGTGCCTCGCGTCTGGGACAGAATGAAGCTTTCTTT
CDR3aa: CASRLGQNEAFF

v_gene: TRBV18
d_gene: -
abundance: -
j_gene: TRBJ1-3
CDR3nt: TGTGCCAGCTCACCAGCAGCGGTGGCTGGAAACACCATATATTTT
CDR3aa: CASSPAAVAGNTIYF